These T cell receptor beta chains were read from a single sample in a study of blood T cell repertoires in COVID-19. Using immunoSEQ multiplex PCR, the repertoire was profiled, and TCRdb retains in-frame clones only, with some absent. The data show just over 200,000 clones, with roughly 75% seen just once and around 5.8% held by the top ten. The sequenced sample was peripheral blood. Every receptor here comes from a woman in her sixties or seventies with acute or convalescent COVID-19. The CDR3 runs from the conserved cysteine through the conserved F or W. D genes are given only for firm matches. Clone size is not always given. Where it is, it says once, few, many or a class for expanded clones.

j_call v_call clone_size d_call cdr3_nt cdr3_aa
TRBJ2-2 TRBV28 NA TRBD1 TGTGCCACGTCGGGACAGGACAACACCGGGGAGCTGTTTTTT CATSGQDNTGELFF
TRBJ1-3 TRBV18 NA NA TGTGCCAGCTCACCGCTTGGAAGGGCGGGTGGAAACACCATATATTTT CASSPLGRAGGNTIYF
TRBJ1-1 TRBV19 NA TRBD1 TGTGCCAGTAGCCCGACAGGGAGGAACACTGAAGCTTTCTTT CASSPTGRNTEAFF
TRBJ2-7 TRBV27 NA TRBD2 TGTGCCAGCAGTCCAGGACTAGCGGGAGGGGAGCAGTACTTC CASSPGLAGGEQYF
TRBJ2-1 TRBV11-3 few TRBD1 TGTGCCAGCAGCTTGCAAACCGGGACAGGGGCTATCAATGAGCAGTTCTTC CASSLQTGTGAINEQFF
TRBJ2-1 TRBV28 NA NA TGTGCCAGCAGCCCCGGTGATCCTTTAACCAATGAGCAGTTCTTC CASSPGDPLTNEQFF
TRBJ2-3 TRBV28 NA NA TGTGCCAGCAGTTTTTGGGACACCTCCACAGATACGCAGTATTTT CASSFWDTSTDTQYF
TRBJ1-5 TRBV5-1 once NA TGCGCCAGCAGCTTGGAGGGCGGGGATCAGCCCCAGCATTTT CASSLEGGDQPQHF
TRBJ2-1 TRBV24-1 NA TRBD2 TGTGCCACCAGTGATCTAGCGGGATCCGTCGATGAGCAGTTCTTC CATSDLAGSVDEQFF
TRBJ2-3 TRBV28 NA NA TGTGCCAGCAGACACACAGATACGCAGTATTTT CASRHTDTQYF
TRBJ2-2 TRBV6-4 NA TRBD2 TGTGCCAGCAAGGGAAGCGGGATAACCGGGGAGCTGTTTTTT CASKGSGITGELFF
TRBJ2-5 TRBV5-4 NA TRBD1 TGTGCCAGCAGCCCGGGACAGACCCAAGAGACCCAGTACTTC CASSPGQTQETQYF
TRBJ2-7 TRBV13 NA NA TGTGCCAGCAGCTTAGGGCCAGGGAACCTCTACGAGCAGTACTTC CASSLGPGNLYEQYF
TRBJ2-1 TRBV7-8 NA NA TGTGCCAGCAGCAAGGGACTGGATACTGAGCAGTTCTTC CASSKGLDTEQFF
TRBJ2-3 TRBV3-1/TRBV3-2 NA TRBD2 TGTGCCAGCAGCCTCGGGAGGCCCACAGATACGCAGTATTTT CASSLGRPTDTQYF
TRBJ1-6 TRBV5-1 NA NA TGCGCCAGCAGCCCTCAGGGCTCCTATAATTCACCCCTCCACTTT CASSPQGSYNSPLHF
TRBJ1-1 TRBV19 NA NA TGTGCCAGTAGTAAAGACAGGTCGAACACTGAAGCTTTCTTT CASSKDRSNTEAFF
TRBJ1-2 TRBV13 NA NA TGTGCCAGCAGCCGATACGGGGATGGTGGCTACACCTTC CASSRYGDGGYTF
TRBJ1-1 TRBV5-1 NA NA TGCGCCAGCAGCTTGCAGGTCGACACTGAAGCTTTCTTT CASSLQVDTEAFF
TRBJ2-2 TRBV4-1 once TRBD2 TGCGCCAGCAGCCGCCTCGCGGGAGGGGGGGACACCGGGGAGCTGTTTTTT CASSRLAGGGDTGELFF
TRBJ2-3 TRBV6-5 NA NA TGTGCCAGCAGCTCGACACATAGCACAGATACGCAGTATTTT CASSSTHSTDTQYF
TRBJ2-7 TRBV5-1 NA NA TGCGCCAGCAGCTCAGGTCGGGGTACCGAGCAGTACTTC CASSSGRGTEQYF
TRBJ1-1 TRBV29-1 NA NA TGCAGCGCCGGGGAGGGGGACACTGAAGCTTTCTTT CSAGEGDTEAFF
TRBJ1-1 TRBV15 NA TRBD1 TGTGCCACCAGCGAACGACCCAGACAGGGGAACACTGAAGCTTTCTTT CATSERPRQGNTEAFF
TRBJ2-1 TRBV24-1 NA TRBD1 TGTGCCACCAGTGCCCCGGGACAGGGGATCAATGAGCAGTTCTTC CATSAPGQGINEQFF